The rows below give T cell receptor beta chains drawn from one sample of a study of cytomegalovirus exposure and HLA in healthy donors. Profiled with immunoSEQ multiplex PCR; TCRdb holds only in-frame clones, not every one. In the table there are some 170,000 clones, around four fifths of which are singletons. Sequences were obtained from PBMCs. The receptors were gathered from a man between 25 and 39 years old in good health and CMV-seropositive. Each CDR3 is given with its conserved first and last residue. A D gene is named only where the DNA matches it firmly. Clone size appears in some rows only: once, few, many, or a class for an expanded clone.

D	V	J	size	CDR3	DNA
.	TRBV4-3	TRBJ1-1	.	CASSQYRATNTEAFF	TGCGCCAGCAGCCAATACCGAGCTACGAACACTGAAGCTTTCTTT
TRBD1	TRBV5-8	TRBJ1-3	few	CASSLYRGGSGNTIYF	TGTGCCAGCAGCTTGTACAGGGGAGGCTCTGGAAACACCATATATTTT
.	TRBV10-2	TRBJ2-3	.	CASTSVPGATQYF	TGCGCCAGCACCTCAGTACCAGGGGCTACGCAGTATTTT
.	TRBV27	TRBJ2-4	.	CASSSGNSLSFQYF	TGTGCCAGCAGTTCCGGGAACAGCCTATCTTTTCAGTACTTC
.	TRBV4-3	TRBJ2-1	.	CASSQDLGRRAYNEQFF	TGCGCCAGCAGCCAAGATCTAGGCCGGAGGGCCTACAATGAGCAGTTCTTC
.	TRBV18	TRBJ2-7	.	CASSPPSTPDEQYF	TGTGCCAGCTCACCACCTTCTACTCCGGACGAGCAGTACTTC
.	TRBV25-1	TRBJ1-4	.	CASSEGLEKLFF	TGTGCCAGCAGTGAAGGACTGGAAAAACTGTTTTTT
TRBD1	TRBV4-3	TRBJ1-6	.	CASSQEDRAYNSPLHF	TGCGCCAGCAGCCAAGAGGACAGGGCTTATAATTCACCCCTCCACTTT
TRBD1	TRBV7-8	TRBJ2-3	.	CASSSRMARGDTQYF	TGTGCCAGCAGCTCTAGAATGGCCAGGGGGGATACGCAGTATTTT
TRBD2	TRBV7-9	TRBJ2-5	.	CASSSTSGEETQYF	TGTGCCAGCAGTTCAACTAGCGGGGAAGAGACCCAGTACTTC
TRBD1	TRBV30	TRBJ1-5	.	CAWSSGQGWNQPQHF	TGTGCCTGGAGTAGCGGACAGGGATGGAATCAGCCCCAGCATTTT
.	TRBV2	TRBJ1-1	.	CASNRLLDSTEAFF	TGTGCCAGCAACCGGTTACTAGATAGCACTGAAGCTTTCTTT
TRBD1	TRBV5-1	TRBJ2-7	few	CASSTRQGYEQYF	TGCGCCAGCAGCACAAGACAGGGCTACGAGCAGTACTTC
TRBD1	TRBV5-6	TRBJ2-7	.	CASSSGTGRWEQYF	TGTGCCAGCAGCTCCGGGACAGGGAGGTGGGAGCAGTACTTC
.	TRBV10-1	TRBJ1-1	.	CASSPGVNTEAFF	TGCGCCAGCAGTCCAGGGGTGAACACTGAAGCTTTCTTT
.	TRBV6-5	TRBJ2-7	once	CASSLGQSSYEQYF	TGTGCCAGCAGCCTTGGACAGTCCTCCTACGAGCAGTACTTC
.	TRBV4-3	TRBJ2-1	once	CASSQKTNNEQFF	TGCGCCAGCAGCCAAAAAACAAACAATGAGCAGTTCTTC
TRBD1	TRBV18	TRBJ1-2	.	CASSVSGTGSNYGYTF	TGTGCCAGCTCAGTATCCGGGACAGGGAGTAACTATGGCTACACCTTC
TRBD1	TRBV29-1	TRBJ1-3	.	CSVGQGAGGNTIYF	TGCAGCGTCGGACAGGGGGCGGGTGGAAACACCATATATTTT
.	TRBV7-9	TRBJ1-2	.	CASSPRTANYGYTF	TGTGCCAGCAGCCCGCGGACAGCTAACTATGGCTACACCTTC
TRBD2	TRBV19	TRBJ2-3	.	CASSLADLGDTQYF	TGTGCCAGTAGCCTAGCGGACCTTGGTGATACGCAGTATTTT
.	TRBV7-8	TRBJ1-2	.	CASSLEAVGPYGYTF	TGTGCCAGCAGCTTAGAGGCAGTGGGGCCCTATGGCTACACCTTC
.	TRBV11-2	TRBJ2-3	.	CASSPRGPSTDTQYF	TGTGCCAGCAGCCCTCGAGGGCCAAGCACAGATACGCAGTATTTT
.	TRBV6-5	TRBJ1-1	.	CASSYREGSNTEAFF	TGTGCCAGCAGTTATCGGGAAGGAAGTAACACTGAAGCTTTCTTT
.	TRBV6-6	TRBJ2-5	.	CASFGETQYF	TGTGCCAGCTTCGGGGAGACCCAGTACTTC
.	TRBV18	TRBJ1-3	.	CASSPGTGNTIYF	TGTGCCAGCTCACCAGGGACAGGAAACACCATATATTTT